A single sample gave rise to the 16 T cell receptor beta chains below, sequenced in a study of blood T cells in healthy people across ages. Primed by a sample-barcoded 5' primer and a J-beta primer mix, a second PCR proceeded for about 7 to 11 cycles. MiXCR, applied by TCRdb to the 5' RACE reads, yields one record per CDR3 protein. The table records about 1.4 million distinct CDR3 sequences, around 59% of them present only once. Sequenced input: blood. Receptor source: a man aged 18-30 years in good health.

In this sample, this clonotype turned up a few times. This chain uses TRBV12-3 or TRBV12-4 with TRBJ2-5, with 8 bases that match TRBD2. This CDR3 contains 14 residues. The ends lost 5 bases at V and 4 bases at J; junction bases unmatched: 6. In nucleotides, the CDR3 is TGTGCCAGCAGTCAGAGGACTAGCCGAGAGACCCAGTACTTC. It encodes CASSQRTSRETQYF.

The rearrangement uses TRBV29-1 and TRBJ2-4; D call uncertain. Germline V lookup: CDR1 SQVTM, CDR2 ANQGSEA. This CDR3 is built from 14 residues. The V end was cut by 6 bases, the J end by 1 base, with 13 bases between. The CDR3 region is CSVRLVLAKNIQYF. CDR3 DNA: TGCAGCGTCCGACTGGTTCTGGCCAAAAACATTCAGTACTTC.

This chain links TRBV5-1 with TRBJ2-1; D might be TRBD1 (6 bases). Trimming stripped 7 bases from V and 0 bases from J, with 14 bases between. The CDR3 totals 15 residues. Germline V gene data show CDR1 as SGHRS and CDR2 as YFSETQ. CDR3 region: CASGFTGSSYNEQFF. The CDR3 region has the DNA TGCGCCAGCGGATTTACAGGGAGCTCCTACAATGAGCAGTTCTTC.

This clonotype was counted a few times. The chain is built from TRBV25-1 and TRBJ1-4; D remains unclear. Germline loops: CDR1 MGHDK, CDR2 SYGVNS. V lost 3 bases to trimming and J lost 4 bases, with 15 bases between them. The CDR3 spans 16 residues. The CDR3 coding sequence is TGTGCCAGCAGTGATCCCCTGGAGGGAAGTAATGAAAAACTGTTTTTT. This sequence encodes CASSDPLEGSNEKLFF.

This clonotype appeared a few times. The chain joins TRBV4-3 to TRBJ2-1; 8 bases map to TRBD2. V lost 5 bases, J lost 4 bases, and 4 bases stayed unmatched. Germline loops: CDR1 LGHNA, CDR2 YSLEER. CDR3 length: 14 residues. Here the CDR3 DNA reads TGCGCCAGCAGCTTCGGACTAGCTTACAATGAGCAGTTCTTC. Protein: CASSFGLAYNEQFF.

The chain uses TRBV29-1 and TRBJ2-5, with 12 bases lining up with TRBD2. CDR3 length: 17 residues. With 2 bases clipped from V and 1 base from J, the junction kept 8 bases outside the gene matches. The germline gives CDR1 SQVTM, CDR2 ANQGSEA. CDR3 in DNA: TGCAGCGTTGAACTACCACGACTAGCGGGGGTCCAAGAGACCCAGTACTTC. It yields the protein CSVELPRLAGVQETQYF. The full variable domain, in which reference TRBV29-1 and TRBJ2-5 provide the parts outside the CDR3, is SAVISQKPSRDICQRGTSLTIQCQVDSQVTMMFWYRQQPGQSLTLIATANQGSEATYESGFVIDKFPISRPNLTFSTLTVSNMSPEDSSIYLCSVELPRLAGVQETQYFGPGTRLLVL.

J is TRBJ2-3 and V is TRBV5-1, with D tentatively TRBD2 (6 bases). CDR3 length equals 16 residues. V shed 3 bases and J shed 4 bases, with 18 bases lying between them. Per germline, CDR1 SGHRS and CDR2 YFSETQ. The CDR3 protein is CASSSLGAGRSDTQYF. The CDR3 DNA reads TGCGCCAGCAGCTCCTTAGGGGCGGGGAGGTCAGATACGCAGTATTTT.

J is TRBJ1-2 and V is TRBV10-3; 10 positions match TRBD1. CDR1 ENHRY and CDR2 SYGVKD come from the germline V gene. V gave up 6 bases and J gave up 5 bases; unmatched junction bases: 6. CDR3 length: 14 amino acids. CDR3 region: CAIRRDRGDYGYTF. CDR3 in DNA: TGTGCCATCAGGAGGGACAGGGGTGATTATGGCTACACCTTC.

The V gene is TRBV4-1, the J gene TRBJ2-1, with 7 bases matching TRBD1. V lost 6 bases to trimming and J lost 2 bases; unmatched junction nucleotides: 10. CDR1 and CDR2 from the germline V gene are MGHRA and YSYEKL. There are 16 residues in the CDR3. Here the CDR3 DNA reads TGCGCCAGCAGTTCTCCGACAGGGAGAGCCTACAATGAGCAGTTCTTC. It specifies CASSSPTGRAYNEQFF.

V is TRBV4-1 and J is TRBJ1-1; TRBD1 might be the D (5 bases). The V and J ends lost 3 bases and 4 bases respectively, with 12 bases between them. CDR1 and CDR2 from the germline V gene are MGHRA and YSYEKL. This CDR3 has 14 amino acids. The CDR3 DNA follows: TGCGCCAGCAGCCACCTTTGGGGGAGCACTGAAGCTTTCTTT. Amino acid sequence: CASSHLWGSTEAFF.

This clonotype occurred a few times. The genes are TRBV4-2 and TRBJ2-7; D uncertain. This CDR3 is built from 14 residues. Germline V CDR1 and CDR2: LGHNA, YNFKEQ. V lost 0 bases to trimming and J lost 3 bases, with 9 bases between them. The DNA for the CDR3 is TGTGCCAGCAGCCAAGAAATTAATCGCTACGAGCAGTACTTC. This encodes CASSQEINRYEQYF.

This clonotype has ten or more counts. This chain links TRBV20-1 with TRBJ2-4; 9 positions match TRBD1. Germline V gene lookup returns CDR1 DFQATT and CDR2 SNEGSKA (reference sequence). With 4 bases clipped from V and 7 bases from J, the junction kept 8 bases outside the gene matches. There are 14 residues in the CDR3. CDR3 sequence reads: CSAITGGTGNIQYF. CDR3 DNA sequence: TGCAGTGCTATAACCGGTGGGACAGGGAACATTCAGTACTTC.

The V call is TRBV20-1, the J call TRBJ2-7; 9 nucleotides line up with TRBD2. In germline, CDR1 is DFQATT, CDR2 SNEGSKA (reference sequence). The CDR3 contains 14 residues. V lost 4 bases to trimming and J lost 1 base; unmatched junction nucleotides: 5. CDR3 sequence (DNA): TGCAGTGCTACTACAACTAGCGGGTCCTACGAGCAGTACTTC. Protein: CSATTTSGSYEQYF.

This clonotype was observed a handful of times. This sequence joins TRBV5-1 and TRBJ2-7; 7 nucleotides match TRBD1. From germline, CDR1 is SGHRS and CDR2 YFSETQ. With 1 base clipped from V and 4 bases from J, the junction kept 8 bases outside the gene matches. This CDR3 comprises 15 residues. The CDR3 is CASSLRTGSIYEQYF. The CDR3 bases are TGCGCCAGCAGCTTGAGGACAGGAAGTATTTACGAGCAGTACTTC.

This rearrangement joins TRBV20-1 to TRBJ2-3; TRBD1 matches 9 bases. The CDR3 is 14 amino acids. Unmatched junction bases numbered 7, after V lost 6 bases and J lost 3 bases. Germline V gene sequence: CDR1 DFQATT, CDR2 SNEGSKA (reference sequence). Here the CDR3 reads CSARPGQGTDTQYF. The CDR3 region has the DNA TGCAGTGCCAGACCGGGACAGGGAACAGATACGCAGTATTTT.

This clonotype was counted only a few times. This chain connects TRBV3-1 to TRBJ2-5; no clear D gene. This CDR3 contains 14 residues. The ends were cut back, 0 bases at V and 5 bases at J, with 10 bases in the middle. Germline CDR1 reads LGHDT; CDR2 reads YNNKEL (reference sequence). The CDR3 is CASSQDLVAETQYF. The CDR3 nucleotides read TGTGCCAGCAGCCAAGATCTTGTGGCGGAGACCCAGTACTTC.